The clone carrying this TCR beta chain appeared once. A much larger clone lies a single base off, so this may be a read error. The data were taken from a study of molecular identifiers for immune sequencing clone quantification. TCRdb processed the PCR reads anew with MiXCR; each CDR3 protein has one entry. The sample consists of about 97,000 distinct CDR3 sequences, 20% to 25% of them appearing once. This CDR3 has 16 amino acids. CDR1 and CDR2 from the germline V gene are LGHNA and YSLEER. The sample was naive CD8+ T cells from blood, with Jurkat cell RNA spiked in. Subset denoted: FACS-sorted CD8+CD4-CCR7+CD45RA+ naive T cells. This TCR derives from a human donor in good health. Some libraries in this study had Jurkat cell RNA spiked in. The rearrangement links TRBV4-3 to TRBJ2-1, with 10 bases lining up with TRBD2. The CDR3 region has the DNA TGCGCCAGCAGCCACGGACTAGCGGCTTCCTGCAATGAGCAGTTCTTC. Its translation is CASSHGLAASCNEQFF.